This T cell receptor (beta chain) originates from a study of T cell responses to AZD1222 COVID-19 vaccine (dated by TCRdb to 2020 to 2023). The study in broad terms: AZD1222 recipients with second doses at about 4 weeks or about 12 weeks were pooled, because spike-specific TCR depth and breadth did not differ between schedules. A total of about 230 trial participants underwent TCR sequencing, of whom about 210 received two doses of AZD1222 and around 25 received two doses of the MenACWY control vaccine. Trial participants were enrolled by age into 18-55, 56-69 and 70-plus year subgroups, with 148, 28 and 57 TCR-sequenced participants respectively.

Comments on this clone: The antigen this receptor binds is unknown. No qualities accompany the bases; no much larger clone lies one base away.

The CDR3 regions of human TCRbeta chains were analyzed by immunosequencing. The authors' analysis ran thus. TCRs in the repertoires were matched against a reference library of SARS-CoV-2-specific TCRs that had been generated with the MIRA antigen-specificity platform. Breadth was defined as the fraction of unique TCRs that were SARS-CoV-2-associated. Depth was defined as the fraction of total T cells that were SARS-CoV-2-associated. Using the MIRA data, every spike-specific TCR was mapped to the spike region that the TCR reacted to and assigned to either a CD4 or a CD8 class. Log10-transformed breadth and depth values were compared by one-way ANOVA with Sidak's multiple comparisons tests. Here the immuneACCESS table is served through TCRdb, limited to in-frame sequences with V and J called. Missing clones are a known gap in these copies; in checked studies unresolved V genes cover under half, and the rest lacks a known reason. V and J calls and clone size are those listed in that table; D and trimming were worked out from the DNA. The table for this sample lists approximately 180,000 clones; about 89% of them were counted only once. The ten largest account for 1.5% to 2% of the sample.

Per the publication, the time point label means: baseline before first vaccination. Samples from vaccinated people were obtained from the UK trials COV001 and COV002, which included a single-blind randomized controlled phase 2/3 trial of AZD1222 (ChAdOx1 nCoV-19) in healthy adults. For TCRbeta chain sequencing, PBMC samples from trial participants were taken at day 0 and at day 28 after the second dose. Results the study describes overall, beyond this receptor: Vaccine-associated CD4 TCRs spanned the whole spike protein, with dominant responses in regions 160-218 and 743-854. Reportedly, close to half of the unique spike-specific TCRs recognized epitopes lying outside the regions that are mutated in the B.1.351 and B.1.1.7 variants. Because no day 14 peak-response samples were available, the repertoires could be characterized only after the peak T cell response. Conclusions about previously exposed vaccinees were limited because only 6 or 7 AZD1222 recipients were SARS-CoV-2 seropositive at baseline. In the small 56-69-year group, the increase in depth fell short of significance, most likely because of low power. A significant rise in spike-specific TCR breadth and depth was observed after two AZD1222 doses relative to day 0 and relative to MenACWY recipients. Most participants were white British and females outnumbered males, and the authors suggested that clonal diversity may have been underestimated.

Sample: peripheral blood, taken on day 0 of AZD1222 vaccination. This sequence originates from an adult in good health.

CDR3 sequence: CASTLTGGTGFLGSPLHF. The sequenced DNA is TGTGCCAGCACCCTGACCGGGGGGACAGGTTTTCTGGGTTCACCCCTCCACTTT. The chain was built from TRBV2 and TRBJ1-6; the central 8 bases match TRBD1. Unmatched junction bases come to 20, with V trimmed by 7 bases and J by 9 bases. For CDR1 and CDR2, the germline V gene lists SNHLY and FYNNEI. The CDR3 starts with the cysteine, ends with the phenylalanine, and has 18 residues. Only the CDR3 DNA stays, 54 bases, in frame from base 1.